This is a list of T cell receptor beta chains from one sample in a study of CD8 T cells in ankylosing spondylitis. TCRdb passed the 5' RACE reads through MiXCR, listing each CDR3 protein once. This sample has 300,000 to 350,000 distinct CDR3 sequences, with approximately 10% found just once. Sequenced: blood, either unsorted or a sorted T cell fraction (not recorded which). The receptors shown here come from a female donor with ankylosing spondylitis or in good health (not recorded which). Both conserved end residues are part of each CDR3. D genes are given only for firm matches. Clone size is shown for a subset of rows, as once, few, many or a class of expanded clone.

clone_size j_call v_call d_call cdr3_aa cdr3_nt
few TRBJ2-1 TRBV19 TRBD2 CASSIDLLGGSWGEEQFF TGTGCCAGTAGTATAGATCTATTGGGCGGGAGTTGGGGAGAGGAGCAGTTCTTC
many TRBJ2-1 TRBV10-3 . CAISGEQKNEQFF TGTGCCATCAGTGGGGAACAGAAAAATGAGCAGTTCTTC
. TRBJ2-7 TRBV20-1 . CSASSHTSPCEQYF TGCAGTGCTAGCTCGCACACGTCCCCATGCGAGCAGTACTTC
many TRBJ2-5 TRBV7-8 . CASTSRTGQETQYF TGTGCCAGCACCTCCCGGACGGGTCAAGAGACCCAGTACTTC
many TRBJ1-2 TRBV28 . CASSGGRTDLYGYTF TGTGCCAGCAGTGGGGGAAGGACGGACCTTTATGGCTACACCTTC
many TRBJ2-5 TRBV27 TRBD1 CASSTLGQAGLQETQYF TGTGCCAGCAGTACCTTAGGACAGGCAGGGCTTCAAGAGACCCAGTACTTC
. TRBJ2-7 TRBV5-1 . CASSPKGPSYEQYF TGCGCCAGCAGCCCGAAGGGGCCCTCCTACGAGCAGTACTTC
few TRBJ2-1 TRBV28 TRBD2 CASTHPEGLLSYNEQFF TGTGCCAGCACCCACCCGGAGGGACTACTTTCCTACAATGAGCAGTTCTTC
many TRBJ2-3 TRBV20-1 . CSVLQQPIPRDTQYF TGCAGTGTCCTACAACAGCCCATACCCAGGGATACGCAGTATTTT
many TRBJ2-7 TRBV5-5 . CASTSRQDAYEQYF TGTGCCAGCACTTCCCGCCAGGACGCCTACGAGCAGTACTTC
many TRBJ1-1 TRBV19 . CASSIGGLPGTTEAFF TGTGCCAGTAGTATCGGGGGCCTCCCCGGTACCACTGAAGCTTTCTTT
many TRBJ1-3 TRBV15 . CATSRDTREVLNTIYF TGTGCCACCAGCAGAGATACCAGGGAGGTTTTGAACACCATATATTTT
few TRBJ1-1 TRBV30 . CAWSMNTEAFF TGTGCCTGGAGTATGAACACTGAAGCTTTCTTT
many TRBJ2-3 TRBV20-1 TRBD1 CSARVRNFLGTETTSTDTQYF TGCAGTGCTAGAGTGCGTAATTTCTTGGGGACAGAGACCACGAGCACAGATACGCAGTATTTT
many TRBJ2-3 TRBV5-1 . CASSLGSGSGDTQYF TGCGCCAGCAGCTTGGGTTCCGGGAGTGGGGATACGCAGTATTTT
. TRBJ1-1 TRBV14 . CASSQVGRQAFF TGTGCCAGCAGCCAAGTCGGGCGTCAAGCTTTCTTT